The subject of this entry is one T cell receptor (beta chain). The antigen is not known. This entry comes from a study of Tregs in tolerant kidney transplant recipients. Findings and limits, study-wide: The small number of patients limits these findings pending further validation. This study did not directly address biological reproducibility.

CDR3 length: 15 amino acids. Germline V lookup: CDR1 ENHRY, CDR2 SYGVKD. The V and J ends lost 4 bases and 4 bases respectively, with 17 bases between them. Produced via immunoSEQ multiplex PCR; TCRdb's table is partial and in-frame only. The sample shows around 2,300 clones, about 42% of them seen only once. Sequenced: Tregs from blood cultured with allogeneic cells. The rearrangement joins TRBV10-3 to TRBJ2-7, with a tentative D call TRBD2 (6 bases). This receptor was identified in a human donor in good health. Here the CDR3 reads CAISGRGGSLYEQYF. CDR3 bases: TGTGCCATCAGTGGGAGGGGCGGTTCCCTTTACGAGCAGTACTTC.